The source of this T cell receptor (beta chain) is a study of neurological immune-mediated disorders. Whole-study results and caveats: TCR-beta repertoires seemed private in all groups, with no expanded CDR3 amino acid sequences shared. Clinical features showed no association with the multiple sclerosis repertoire cluster, and MRI features showed none either.

Per germline, CDR1 DFQATT and CDR2 SNEGSKA (reference sequence). The CDR3 has 14 amino acids. Germline trimming cut 5 bases from V and 11 bases from J; bases unmatched to any gene: 12. There are many counts of this clonotype. Antigen specificity is unknown. Synthesis of cDNA was accomplished via 5'RACE employing 10-nucleotide random UMIs. The authors obtained over 200 million TCR-beta sequences from 15-18 subjects per sequencing run. Each CDR3 protein is one row after TCRdb ran MiXCR on the 5' RACE reads. The sample yields around 58,000 distinct CDR3 sequences, under 3.5% seen once. The sequenced sample consisted of PBMCs. The sequence was collected from a woman aged 60-75 years with multiple sclerosis. The rearrangement joins TRBV20-1 to TRBJ1-4, with TRBD1 matching 9 bases. Written as DNA, the CDR3 is TGCAGTGCTTTCCCGGGACAGGGAACAGGGAAACTGTTTTTT. It specifies CSAFPGQGTGKLFF.